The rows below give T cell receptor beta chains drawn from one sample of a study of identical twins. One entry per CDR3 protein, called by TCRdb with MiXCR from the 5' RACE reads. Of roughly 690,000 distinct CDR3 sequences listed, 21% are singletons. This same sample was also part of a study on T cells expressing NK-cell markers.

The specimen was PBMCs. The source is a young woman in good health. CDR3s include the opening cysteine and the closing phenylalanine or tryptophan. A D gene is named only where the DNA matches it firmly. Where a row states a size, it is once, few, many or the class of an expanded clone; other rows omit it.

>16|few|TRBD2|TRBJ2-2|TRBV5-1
CASSSFPREKTGELFF
TGCGCCAGCAGCTCCTTCCCGCGGGAGAAAACCGGGGAGCTGTTTTTT
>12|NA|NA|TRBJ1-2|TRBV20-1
CSAKAGAGGYTF
TGCAGTGCTAAAGCCGGGGCCGGTGGCTACACCTTC
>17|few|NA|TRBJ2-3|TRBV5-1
CASSPKPQGVKADTQYF
TGCGCCAGCAGCCCAAAGCCACAGGGAGTTAAAGCAGATACGCAGTATTTT
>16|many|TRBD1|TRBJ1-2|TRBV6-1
CASRRIRGQTNYGYTF
TGTGCCAGCAGACGAATAAGGGGACAGACGAACTATGGCTACACCTTC
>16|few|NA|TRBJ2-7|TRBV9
CASSVGSSMSSYEQYF
TGTGCCAGCAGCGTAGGTAGTAGCATGTCCTCCTACGAGCAGTACTTC
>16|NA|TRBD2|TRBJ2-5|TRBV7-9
CASSSPGGSNQETQYF
TGTGCCAGCAGCTCCCCGGGGGGGAGTAACCAAGAGACCCAGTACTTC
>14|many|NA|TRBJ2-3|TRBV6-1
CACRRGRERDTQYF
TGTGCCTGCCGACGTGGTCGGGAGAGGGATACGCAGTATTTT
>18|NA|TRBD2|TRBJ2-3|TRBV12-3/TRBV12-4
CTCRPEKISGGPTDTQYF
TGTACCTGCAGACCCGAGAAGATTAGCGGGGGGCCCACAGATACGCAGTATTTT
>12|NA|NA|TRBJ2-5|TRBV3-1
CASSQGRRTQYF
TGTGCCAGCAGCCAAGGGAGGAGGACCCAGTACTTC
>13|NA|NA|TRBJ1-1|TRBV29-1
CSVETGIDTEAFF
TGCAGCGTCGAAACAGGGATAGACACTGAAGCTTTCTTT
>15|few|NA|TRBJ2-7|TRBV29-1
CSVAGHRGATDEQYF
TGCAGCGTTGCAGGTCATCGGGGGGCCACCGACGAGCAGTACTTC
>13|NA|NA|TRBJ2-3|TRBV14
CASSQDPLDTQYF
TGTGCCAGCAGCCAAGATCCCCTAGATACGCAGTATTTT
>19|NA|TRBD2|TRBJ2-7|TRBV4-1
CASSHKIGTSGRISYEQYF
TGCGCCAGCAGCCACAAGATAGGGACTAGCGGGAGGATTTCCTACGAGCAGTACTTC
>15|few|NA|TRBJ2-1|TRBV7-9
CASILGDTPYREQFF
TGTGCCAGCATCCTTGGGGACACCCCATACAGGGAGCAGTTCTTC
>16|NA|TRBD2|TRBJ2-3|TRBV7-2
CASSLGAGGQADTQYF
TGTGCCAGCAGCTTAGGAGCGGGAGGTCAGGCAGATACGCAGTATTTT
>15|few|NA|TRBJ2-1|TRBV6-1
CASSEGLGGINEQFF
TGTGCCAGCAGTGAAGGACTTGGGGGAATAAATGAGCAGTTCTTC
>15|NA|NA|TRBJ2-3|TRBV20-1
CSARDRGSYIDTQYF
TGCAGTGCTAGAGATCGGGGTAGTTATATAGATACGCAGTATTTT
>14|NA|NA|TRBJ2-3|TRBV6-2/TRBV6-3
CASSYQGVGDTQYF
TGTGCCAGCAGTTACCAGGGCGTCGGAGATACGCAGTATTTT
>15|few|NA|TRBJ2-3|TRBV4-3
CASSQDRGAPDTQYF
TGCGCCAGCAGCCAAGATCGGGGGGCCCCAGATACGCAGTATTTT
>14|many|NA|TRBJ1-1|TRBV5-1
CASSLPQGNTEAFF
TGCGCCAGCAGCTTGCCACAGGGTAACACTGAAGCTTTCTTT
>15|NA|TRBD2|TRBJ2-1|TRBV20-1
CSARDPGGVGYEQFF
TGCAGTGCTAGAGATCCGGGGGGAGTAGGCTATGAGCAGTTCTTC
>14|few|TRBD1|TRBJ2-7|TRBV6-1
CASSPTDRVYEQYF
TGTGCCAGCAGTCCTACAGACAGGGTTTACGAGCAGTACTTC
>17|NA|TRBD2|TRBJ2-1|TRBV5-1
CASSFRTSGGAFHEQFF
TGCGCCAGCAGCTTCAGGACTAGCGGGGGGGCATTCCATGAGCAGTTCTTC
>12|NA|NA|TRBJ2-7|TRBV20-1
CSARAIAYEQYF
TGCAGTGCTAGAGCCATCGCGTACGAGCAGTACTTC
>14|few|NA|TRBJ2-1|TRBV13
CASSLGRDRNEQFF
TGTGCCAGCAGCTTAGGCCGGGACCGAAATGAGCAGTTCTTC
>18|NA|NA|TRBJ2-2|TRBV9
CASSVARGDRPNTGELFF
TGTGCCAGCAGCGTAGCCCGGGGAGACAGACCGAACACCGGGGAGCTGTTTTTT
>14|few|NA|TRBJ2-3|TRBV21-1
CASSRGQPADTQYF
TGTGCCAGCAGCAGGGGACAGCCGGCTGATACGCAGTATTTT
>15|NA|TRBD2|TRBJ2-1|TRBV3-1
CASSKSGGPNNEQFF
TGTGCCAGCAGCAAGAGCGGGGGCCCTAACAATGAGCAGTTCTTC
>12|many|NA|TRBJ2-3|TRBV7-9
CASSLNADTQYF
TGTGCCAGCAGCTTGAACGCAGATACGCAGTATTTT
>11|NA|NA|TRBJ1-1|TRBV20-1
CAARSWTEAFF
TGCGCTGCGAGGAGTTGGACTGAAGCTTTCTTT
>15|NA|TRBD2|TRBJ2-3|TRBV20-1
CSALTSGKVADTQYF
TGCAGTGCCCTGACTAGCGGGAAAGTGGCAGATACGCAGTATTTT
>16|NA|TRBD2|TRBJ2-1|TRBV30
CAWSIPRLAGGPRQFF
TGTGCCTGGAGTATCCCTCGACTAGCGGGAGGGCCTAGGCAGTTCTTC
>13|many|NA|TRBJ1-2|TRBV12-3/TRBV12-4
CASGFGTYYGYTF
TGTGCCAGCGGGTTCGGGACATACTATGGCTACACCTTC
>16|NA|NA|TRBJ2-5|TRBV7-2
CASSFVDTPYQETQYF
TGTGCCAGCAGCTTTGTCGACACGCCGTACCAAGAGACCCAGTACTTC
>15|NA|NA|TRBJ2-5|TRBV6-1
CASSLTINHQETQYF
TGTGCCAGCAGCCTGACCATTAACCACCAAGAGACCCAGTACTTC
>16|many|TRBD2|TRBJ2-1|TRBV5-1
CASSRAPSGSLNEQFF
TGCGCCAGCAGCCGCGCCCCTAGCGGGAGCCTCAATGAGCAGTTCTTC
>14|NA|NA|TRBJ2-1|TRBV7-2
CASSLAPRDNEQFF
TGTGCCAGCAGCTTAGCGCCTAGAGACAATGAGCAGTTCTTC
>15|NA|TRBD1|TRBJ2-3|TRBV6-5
CASSHGQGKTDTQYF
TGTGCCAGCAGTCACGGACAGGGAAAGACAGATACGCAGTATTTT
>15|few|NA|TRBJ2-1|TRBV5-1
CASSPGGRTYNEQFF
TGCGCCAGCAGCCCCGGAGGACGGACCTACAATGAGCAGTTCTTC
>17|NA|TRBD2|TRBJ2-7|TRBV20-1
CSAPVFRLARGYYEQYF
TGCAGTGCCCCGGTATTTAGACTAGCCCGTGGGTACTACGAGCAGTACTTC
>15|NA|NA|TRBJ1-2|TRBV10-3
CAITATTTAGYGYTF
TGTGCCATCACCGCAACTACTACGGCGGGGTATGGCTACACCTTC
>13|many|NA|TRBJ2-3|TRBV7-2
CASSQRGTDTQYF
TGTGCCAGCAGCCAAAGGGGTACAGATACGCAGTATTTT
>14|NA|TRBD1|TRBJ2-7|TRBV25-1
CASSDLDRDHEQYF
TGTGCCAGCAGTGACCTTGACAGGGACCACGAGCAGTACTTC
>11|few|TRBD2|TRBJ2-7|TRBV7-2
CASSAGTSVHF
TGTGCCAGCAGCGCCGGGACTAGCGTACACTTC
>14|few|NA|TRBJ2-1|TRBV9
CASSWGGGNNEQFF
TGTGCCAGCAGCTGGGGAGGGGGGAACAATGAGCAGTTCTTC
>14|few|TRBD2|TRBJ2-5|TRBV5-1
CASSLRLAEEIQYF
TGCGCCAGCAGCTTGAGGCTAGCGGAAGAGATCCAGTACTTC
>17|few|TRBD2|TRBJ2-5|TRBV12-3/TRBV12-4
CASTPFMSGAPGEAQYF
TGTGCCAGCACCCCCTTTATGAGCGGGGCGCCTGGGGAGGCCCAGTACTTC
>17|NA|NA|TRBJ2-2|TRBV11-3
CASSFSFGPGSGGELFF
TGTGCCAGCAGCTTTTCGTTCGGTCCGGGCTCCGGCGGGGAGCTGTTTTTT
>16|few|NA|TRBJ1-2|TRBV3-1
CASSQFDWTAVYGYTF
TGTGCCAGCAGCCAATTCGATTGGACCGCAGTCTATGGCTACACCTTC
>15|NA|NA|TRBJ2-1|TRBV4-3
CASSQEIVADNEQFF
TGCGCCAGCAGCCAAGAAATTGTGGCAGACAATGAGCAGTTCTTC
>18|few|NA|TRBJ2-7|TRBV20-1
CSARDGKAASMSSYEQYF
TGCAGTGCTAGAGATGGGAAAGCCGCAAGTATGAGCTCCTACGAGCAGTACTTC
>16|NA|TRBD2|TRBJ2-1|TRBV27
CASSSSLAGLYNEQFF
TGTGCCAGCAGTTCATCGCTAGCGGGACTGTACAATGAGCAGTTCTTC
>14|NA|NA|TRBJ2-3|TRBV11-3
CASSLGPRADTQYF
TGTGCCAGCAGCTTAGGCCCCCGAGCAGATACGCAGTATTTT